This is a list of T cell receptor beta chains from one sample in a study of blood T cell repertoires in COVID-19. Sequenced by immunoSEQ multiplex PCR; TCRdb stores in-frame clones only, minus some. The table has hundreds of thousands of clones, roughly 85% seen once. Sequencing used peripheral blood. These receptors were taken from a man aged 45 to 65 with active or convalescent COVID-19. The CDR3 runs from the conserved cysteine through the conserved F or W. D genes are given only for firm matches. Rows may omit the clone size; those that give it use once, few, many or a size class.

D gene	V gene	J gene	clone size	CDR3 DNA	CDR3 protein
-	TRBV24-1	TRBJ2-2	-	TGTGCCACCAGTGATATGGGAGCGGGCACCGGGGAGCTGTTTTTT	CATSDMGAGTGELFF
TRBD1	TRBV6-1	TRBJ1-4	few	TGTGCCAGCAGTGAACCCGTAGGGACGACAGGGGAAAAACTGTTTTTT	CASSEPVGTTGEKLFF
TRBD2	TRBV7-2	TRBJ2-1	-	TGTGCCAGCAGTCTAACCGGGACTAGATTCGAGCAGTTCTTC	CASSLTGTRFEQFF
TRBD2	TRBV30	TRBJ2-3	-	TGTGCCTGGGAGGGACTAGCGGGAGAGGTAGATACGCAGTATTTT	CAWEGLAGEVDTQYF
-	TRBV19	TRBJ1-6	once	TGTGCCAGTAGCCGAGAGAAAACAGGAGGGAATTCACCCCTCCACTTT	CASSREKTGGNSPLHF
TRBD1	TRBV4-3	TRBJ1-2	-	TGCGCCAGCAGCCAAGACGGGGAGACAGGGGTGGGCTACACCTTC	CASSQDGETGVGYTF
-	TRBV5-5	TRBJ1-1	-	TGTGCCAGCAGCTTGGTGTGGGGGCGGAACACTGAAGCTTTCTTT	CASSLVWGRNTEAFF
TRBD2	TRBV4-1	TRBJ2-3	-	TGCGCCAGCAGCCAAGGTAGGGCAAGGACTAGCGGGTCCGTGAAAGATACGCAGTATTTT	CASSQGRARTSGSVKDTQYF
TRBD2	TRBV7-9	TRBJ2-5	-	TGTGCCAGCAGCTACCTTCGCGGGGGGCAAGAGACCCAGTACTTC	CASSYLRGGQETQYF
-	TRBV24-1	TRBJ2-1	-	TGTGCCACCAGTGATGGGACGGGGGTGCGCGACAATGAGCAGTTCTTC	CATSDGTGVRDNEQFF
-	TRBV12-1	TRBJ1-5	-	TGTGCCAGCGGGGGGAAGTACAATCAGCCCCAGCATTTT	CASGGKYNQPQHF
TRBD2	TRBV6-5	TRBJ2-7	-	TGTGCCAGCAGTTACGTCGGGGGGGCCCCATCCTACGAGCAGTACTTC	CASSYVGGAPSYEQYF
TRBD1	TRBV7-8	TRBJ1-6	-	TGTGCCAGCAGCTGGCAGGGGGCTGGGTCACCCCTCCACTTT	CASSWQGAGSPLHF
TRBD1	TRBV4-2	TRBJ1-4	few	TGTGCCAGCAGCCCAGGGACAGGGCAGGGGGAAAAACTGTTTTTT	CASSPGTGQGEKLFF
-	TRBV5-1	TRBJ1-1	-	TGCGCCAGCAGCTTGTTGAGTAACGCTGGTAACACTGAAGCTTTCTTT	CASSLLSNAGNTEAFF
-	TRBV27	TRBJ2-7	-	TGTGCCAGCAGTTTAAGCGGCTACAGCTCCTACGAGCAGTACTTC	CASSLSGYSSYEQYF
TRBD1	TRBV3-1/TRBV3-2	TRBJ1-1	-	TGTGCCAGCAGCCCCGGGACAGGGGTCTTTAACACTGAAGCTTTCTTT	CASSPGTGVFNTEAFF
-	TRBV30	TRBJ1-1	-	TGTGCCTGGAGAGGGGCAGGGTTGAACACTGAAGCTTTCTTT	CAWRGAGLNTEAFF
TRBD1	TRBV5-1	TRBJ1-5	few	TGCGCCAGCAGCTTGGGGACAGGGGTGGGTCAGCCCCAGCATTTT	CASSLGTGVGQPQHF
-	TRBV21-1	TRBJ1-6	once	TGTGCCAGCAGCAAAGTCTCCCTCGAGTCACCCCTCCACTTT	CASSKVSLESPLHF
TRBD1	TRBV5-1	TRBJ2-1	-	TGCGCCAGCAGCGGGGGACAGGGGGCGTGGAACAATGAGCAGTTCTTC	CASSGGQGAWNNEQFF
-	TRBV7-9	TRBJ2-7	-	TGTGCCAGCAGCTTCCCTATTGAATTAGCGGAGGTTTCCTACGAGCAGTACTTC	CASSFPIELAEVSYEQYF
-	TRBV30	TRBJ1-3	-	TGTGCCTGGAGCCTCTTTGGCCTGGGAAACACCATATATTTT	CAWSLFGLGNTIYF
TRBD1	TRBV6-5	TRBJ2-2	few	TGTGCCAGCAGTCTACAGGGGCCGAACACCGGGGAGCTGTTTTTT	CASSLQGPNTGELFF
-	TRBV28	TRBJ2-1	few	TGTGCCATCAGCGGCGGAGAGACCTACAATGAGCAGTTCTTC	CAISGGETYNEQFF
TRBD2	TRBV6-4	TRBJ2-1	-	TGTGCCAGCAGTGCGAGACTAGCGGCGGACCATGAGCAGTTCTTC	CASSARLAADHEQFF
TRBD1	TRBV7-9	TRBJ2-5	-	TGTGCCAGCAGCTTAGCCCGGGACAGACAAGAGACCCAGTACTTC	CASSLARDRQETQYF
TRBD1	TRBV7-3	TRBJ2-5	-	TGTGCCAGCAGCTTAGGGACAGGGAGCCAAGAGACCCAGTACTTC	CASSLGTGSQETQYF
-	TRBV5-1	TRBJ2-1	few	TGCGCCAGCAGCTTGCGCCCCTTTGGCGAGCAGTTCTTC	CASSLRPFGEQFF
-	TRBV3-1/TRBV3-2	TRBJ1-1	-	TGTGCCAGCAGCCACCCCGTCGGGGGTCTGAACACTGAAGCTTTCTTT	CASSHPVGGLNTEAFF
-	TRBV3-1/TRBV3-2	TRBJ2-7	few	TGTGCCAGCAGCCAGCGGGTCGGGTCCTACGAGCAGTACTTC	CASSQRVGSYEQYF
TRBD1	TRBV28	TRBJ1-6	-	TGTGCCAGCAGTGTGGAGACAGGGGCGTGGTTCCACTTT	CASSVETGAWFHF
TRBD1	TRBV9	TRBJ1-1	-	TGTGCCAGCAGCGTATGGACAGGGGACACTGAAGCTTTCTTT	CASSVWTGDTEAFF
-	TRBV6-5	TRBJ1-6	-	TGTGCCAGCAGCGTAATCGGAAGGGGCGATTCACCCCTCCACTTT	CASSVIGRGDSPLHF
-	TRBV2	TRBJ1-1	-	TGTGCCAGCAGGGCCCGACAGGTCACTGAAGCTTTCTTT	CASRARQVTEAFF
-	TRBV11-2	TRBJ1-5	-	TGTGCCTCGAGGCAGGGGAAATCGAAAAATCAGCCCCAGCATTTT	CASRQGKSKNQPQHF
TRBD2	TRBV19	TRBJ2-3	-	TGTGCCAGTAGCCGGACTAGCCCTTTCACAGATACGCAGTATTTT	CASSRTSPFTDTQYF
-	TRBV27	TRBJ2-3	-	TGTGCCAGCAATGAAGACAGTAACACAGATACGCAGTATTTT	CASNEDSNTDTQYF
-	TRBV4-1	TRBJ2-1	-	TGCGCCAGCAGCCAGGGGCGTGATCCCGACAATGAGCAGTTCTTC	CASSQGRDPDNEQFF
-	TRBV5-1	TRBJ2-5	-	TGCGCCAGCAGCTTGGCCTTGGGGGCGGCGGAGACCCAGTACTTC	CASSLALGAAETQYF
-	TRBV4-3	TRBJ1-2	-	TGCGCCAGCAGCCAAGAACCCTCTTCTAGGAACTATGGCTACACCTTC	CASSQEPSSRNYGYTF
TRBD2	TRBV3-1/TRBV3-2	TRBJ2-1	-	TGTGCCAGCAGCTTTACTAGCGGGAGGCTCTACAATGAGCAGTTCTTC	CASSFTSGRLYNEQFF
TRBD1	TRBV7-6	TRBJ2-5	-	TGTGCCAGCAGCCCTGCCGGACAGGTCGGGGAGACCCAGTACTTC	CASSPAGQVGETQYF
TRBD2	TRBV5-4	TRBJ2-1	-	TGTGGAAGTACTAGCGGGACTAATGAGCAGTTCTTC	CGSTSGTNEQFF
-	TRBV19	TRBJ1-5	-	TGTGCCAGTACCCTCTCCGGACAGCTCAATCAGCCCCAGCATTTT	CASTLSGQLNQPQHF
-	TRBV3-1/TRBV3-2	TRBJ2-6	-	TGTGCCATCCCCCCCGGGAAGGGCCCCCCTGGGGCCAACGTCCTGACTTTC	CAIPPGKGPPGANVLTF
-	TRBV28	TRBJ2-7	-	TGTGCCAGCAGTTTGTCTACTCCGGGGGCCTACGAGCAGTACTTC	CASSLSTPGAYEQYF
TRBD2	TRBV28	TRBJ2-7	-	TGTGCCAGCAGTCCGCCGAGGCCGGGACTATCCTCCTACGAGCAGTACTTC	CASSPPRPGLSSYEQYF
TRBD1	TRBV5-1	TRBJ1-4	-	TGCGCCAGCAGCCCAAGACCGGATTCCAGGGGGGCTAATGAAAAACTGTTTTTT	CASSPRPDSRGANEKLFF
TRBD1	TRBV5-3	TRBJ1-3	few	TGTGTCAGAAGCTTAAGGACAGGATCACCCTCTGGAAACACCATATATTTT	CVRSLRTGSPSGNTIYF
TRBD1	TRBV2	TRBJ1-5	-	TGTGCCAGCAGGGCTGGGACAGAAAGTCAGCCCCAGCATTTT	CASRAGTESQPQHF
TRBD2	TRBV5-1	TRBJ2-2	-	TGCGCCAGCAACCGGGGGGACGCGGGTTTAAACACCGGGGAGCTGTTTTTT	CASNRGDAGLNTGELFF
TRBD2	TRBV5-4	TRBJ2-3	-	TGTGCCAGCAGCTCGGGACTAGCGGGAGTCATGACAGATACGCAGTATTTT	CASSSGLAGVMTDTQYF
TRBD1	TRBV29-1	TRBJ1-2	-	TGCAGCGTTAAGGGGACAGGGGAAATTAACTATGGCTACACCTTC	CSVKGTGEINYGYTF
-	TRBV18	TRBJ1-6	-	TGTGCCAGCTCACCACTGAAGGACAGTTTGGGTTCACCCCTCCACTTT	CASSPLKDSLGSPLHF
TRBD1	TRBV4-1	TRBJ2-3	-	TGCGCCAGCAGCCAAGATGGAAGACAGGGTCGGGATACGCAGTATTTT	CASSQDGRQGRDTQYF
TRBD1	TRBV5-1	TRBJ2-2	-	TGCGCCAGCAGCGGGGGACAGGGCTCCGGGGAGCTGTTTTTT	CASSGGQGSGELFF